This T cell receptor beta chain stems from a study of blood T cell repertoires in COVID-19. The wider study: Samples of COVID-19 (acute and convalescent) were obtained from the United States, Italy and Spain.

The table came from immunoSEQ multiplex PCR; TCRdb's copy has only in-frame clones and leaves some out. The data show over 350,000 clones, approximately 91% seen once. This CDR3 comprises 18 residues. V lost 1 base, J lost 5 bases, and 18 bases lay in between. The V gene's germline CDR1 is SEHNR and CDR2 FQNEAQ (reference sequence). The receptor comes from a woman between 40 and 50 years old who had been exposed to COVID-19. The chain couples TRBV7-9 to TRBJ2-6; D is uncertain. Sequenced input: PBMCs or T cells enriched from blood (not recorded which). The CDR3 DNA reads TGTGCCAGCAGCTTAGAAGCCCGCGGTGTTAATTGGGCCAACGTCCTGACTTTC. This codes for CASSLEARGVNWANVLTF.